The entry that follows covers one TCR beta chain sequence. Its antigen is currently unknown. Method: immunoSEQ multiplex PCR; TCRdb's copy keeps in-frame clones and lacks some. Among a few million clones listed, about 92% were seen once. This entry is derived from a study of shared clonotypes between healthy human individuals. Study-level points and caveats: Sampling included only blood; tissue repertoires likely differ.

Germline V gene data show CDR1 as SNHLY and CDR2 as FYNNEI. The CDR3 consists of 16 residues. V lost 7 bases to trimming and J lost 3 bases; unmatched junction nucleotides: 11. The sample taken for sequencing was naive CD4+ T cells sorted from blood. As to subset: CD45RA+ positively selected. The TCR sequence derives from a man aged 18 to 29 in good health. The rearrangement links TRBV2 to TRBJ1-5; TRBD1 matches 8 bases. The CDR3: CASTPSGGRVNQPQHF. CDR3 coding DNA: TGTGCCAGCACTCCCTCAGGGGGCAGGGTCAATCAGCCCCAGCATTTT.